Below are 14 T cell receptor beta chains sequenced from a single sample in a study of T cells in Graves' hyperthyroidism and ophthalmopathy. RNA transcripts gave rise to amplified TCR beta CDR3 regions. HTBI primers were the set used in a first-round RT-PCR of the TCR CDR3. MiXCR, run by TCRdb on the multiplex PCR reads, gives a single entry per CDR3 protein. The sample lists hundreds of thousands of distinct CDR3 sequences, about 15% occurring once. Sequencing was performed on blood. Every receptor here comes from a woman between 18 and 30 years old with Graves' ophthalmopathy.

This clonotype was found a few times. The chain employs TRBV12-3 or TRBV12-4 and TRBJ1-4, with D tentatively TRBD1 (5 bases). Trimming cost V 3 bases and J 7 bases, with 15 bases left between them. The CDR3 is made up of 15 amino acids. CDR3 loop: CASSFGGEPVEKLFF. CDR3 DNA: TGTGCCAGCAGTTTTGGGGGGGAACCGGTTGAAAAACTGTTTTTT.

This chain uses TRBV5-1 with TRBJ1-1; 8 bases are a match to TRBD1. The J segment lost 4 bases and the V segment lost 0 bases, leaving 11 bases of the junction unmatched. CDR3 length equals 17 residues. Germline V lookup: CDR1 SGHRS, CDR2 YFSETQ. CDR3 DNA: TGCGCCAGCAGCTTGGACGGCAGGGGGCTCGGGGGCACTGAAGCTTTCTTT. Protein sequence: CASSLDGRGLGGTEAFF. The full variable domain, in which reference TRBV5-1 and TRBJ1-1 provide the parts outside the CDR3, is KAGVTQTPRYLIKTRGQQVTLSCSPISGHRSVSWYQQTPGQGLQFLFEYFSETQRNKGNFPGRFSGRQFSNSRSEMNVSTLELGDSALYLCASSLDGRGLGGTEAFFGQGTRLTVV.

In its sample, this clonotype was seen a few times. V is TRBV28 and J is TRBJ2-3, with 11 bases identical to TRBD1. The length of the CDR3 is 18 residues. After removal of 3 bases from V and 2 bases from J, the junction contained 10 bases not matched to a gene. Germline lookup yields CDR1 MDHEN and CDR2 SYDVKM. The DNA of the CDR3 is TGTGCCAGCAGTTTGATTGGGTGGACAGGGGGCTACACAGATACGCAGTATTTT. It is translated as CASSLIGWTGGYTDTQYF.

The V gene is TRBV7-3, the J gene TRBJ2-5; tentatively, D is TRBD1 (5 bases). Trimming left V 5 bases short and J 9 bases short, with 10 bases between. The germline gives CDR1 SGHTA, CDR2 FQGTGA. The CDR3 has 11 amino acids. The CDR3 nucleotides are TGTGCCAGCAGCCTTACAGGCTCCCAGTACTTC. This sequence encodes CASSLTGSQYF.

The chain is built from TRBV30 and TRBJ1-4; D is uncertain. CDR3 size: 17 residues. Trimming cost V 1 base and J 0 bases, with 15 bases left between them. CDR1 is GTSNPN, CDR2 SVGIG, per germline (reference sequence). CDR3 nucleotides: TGTGCCTGGAGTGGAGGACTGGGGTGGGCAACTAATGAAAAACTGTTTTTT. Residues: CAWSGGLGWATNEKLFF.

Ten or more counts support this clonotype. This chain joins TRBV7-2 and TRBJ1-2; 10 positions agree with TRBD1. This CDR3 is built from 14 residues. The germline V gene encodes CDR1 SGHTA and CDR2 FQGNSA. Trimming cost V 5 bases and J 5 bases; bases outside gene matches: 5. CDR3 bases: TGTGCCAGCAGCATAGACAGGGGGCCATATGGCTACACCTTC. As protein: CASSIDRGPYGYTF.

This clonotype was detected a few times. CDR3 residues: CASTSRAGAGDQPQHF. CDR3 sequence (DNA): TGTGCCAGTACCTCTCGGGCAGGGGCAGGGGATCAGCCCCAGCATTTT. The gene calls are TRBV19 and TRBJ1-5, with a possible D match to TRBD1 (6 bases). Per germline, CDR1 LNHDA and CDR2 SQIVND (reference sequence). Trimming cost V 7 bases and J 5 bases, with 21 bases left between them. The CDR3 is 16 amino acids.

The sample holds many counts of this clonotype. This chain connects TRBV7-9 to TRBJ2-1, with 7 bases identical to TRBD2. J was trimmed by 5 bases and V by 5 bases; bases with no gene match: 6. Germline assignment: CDR1 SEHNR and CDR2 FQNEAQ (reference sequence). This CDR3 has 14 residues. The CDR3 region is CASSQGLLDNEQFF. The CDR3 coding sequence is TGTGCCAGCAGCCAGGGACTACTTGACAATGAGCAGTTCTTC.

This clonotype showed up just a few times. V gene TRBV20-1 combines with J gene TRBJ2-3, with D possibly matching TRBD1 (5 bases). Germline-derived CDR1 and CDR2 are DFQATT and SNEGSKA (reference sequence). This CDR3 region has 15 residues. V lost 4 bases, J lost 2 bases, and 16 bases lay in between. CDR3 loop: CSATASQENTDTQYF. The CDR3 DNA follows: TGCAGTGCTACGGCGTCACAGGAGAACACAGATACGCAGTATTTT.

This clonotype was seen at least ten times. This sequence joins TRBV28 and TRBJ2-7; TRBD1 matches at 8 bases. Per germline, CDR1 MDHEN and CDR2 SYDVKM. With 4 bases clipped from V and 7 bases from J, the junction kept 9 bases outside the gene matches. This CDR3 contains 14 residues. The CDR3 DNA follows: TGTGCCAGCAGTTCTAGGACAGGGTTGCGGGAGCAGTACTTC. This sequence encodes CASSSRTGLREQYF.

This clonotype has just a few counts. The chain couples TRBV5-6 to TRBJ1-2; TRBD1 matches 8 bases. CDR3 length: 13 residues. Germline CDR1 is SGHDT and CDR2 is YYEEEE. V lost 4 bases, J lost 6 bases, and 5 bases stayed unmatched. CDR3 DNA sequence: TGTGCCAGCAGCAAGGACAGGGATGATGGCTACACCTTC. Protein sequence: CASSKDRDDGYTF.

This clonotype was recorded at least ten times. The chain carries TRBV7-9 and TRBJ2-1; D may be TRBD2 (5 bases). V was shortened by 0 bases and J by 0 bases, with 21 bases between the two germline ends. The CDR3 length is 20 residues. In germline, CDR1 is SEHNR, CDR2 FQNEAQ (reference sequence). Written as DNA, the CDR3 is TGTGCCAGCAGCTTAGCGGCCCTCGAGGGAGCGTTGAGCTCCTACAATGAGCAGTTCTTC. It codes for CASSLAALEGALSSYNEQFF.

In this sample, this clonotype turned up many times. The chain employs TRBV2 and TRBJ1-2; D is uncertain. The CDR3 consists of 12 residues. Trimming shortened V by 4 bases and J by 6 bases, and 9 bases separated the two germline ends. Looked up from germline, CDR1 is SNHLY and CDR2 is FYNNEI. The DNA for the CDR3 is TGTGCCAGCAGTGTGACTAGGGATGGCTACACCTTC. It yields the protein CASSVTRDGYTF.

At least ten counts were recorded for this clonotype. The V and J genes are TRBV25-1 and TRBJ1-1; 7 nucleotides match TRBD1. The V gene's germline CDR1 is MGHDK and CDR2 SYGVNS. J gave up 3 bases and V 3 bases, and 10 bases lay outside the gene matches. The CDR3 runs to 16 residues. The CDR3 region is CASSEVKSGGDTEAFF. CDR3 coding DNA: TGTGCCAGCAGTGAGGTAAAGTCAGGGGGGGACACTGAAGCTTTCTTT.